This TCR beta chain was identified during a study of beta chain features in type 1 diabetes. General study points: A definitive answer on HLA type influencing TCRB rearrangement was not reached here. TCRB CDR3 length was moderately but significantly reduced in all four CD4+ subsets of Type 1 diabetes patients. The similarity of naive, central memory and Treg TCRB repertoires appeared greater among patients than among healthy donors.

V shed 0 bases and J shed 5 bases, with 13 bases lying between them. CDR1 SGHNT and CDR2 YYREEE come from the germline V gene (reference sequence). This CDR3 is 15 amino acids long. cDNA synthesis used the whole RNA isolate, giving expressed TCRB sequences. The assay was immunoSEQ multiplex PCR, and TCRdb's table has in-frame clones only and misses some. The profile covers a few hundred thousand clones, with around 21% appearing a single time and less than 0.03% taken by the ten largest. Comments on this clone: Its antigen is unidentified.

Specimen: naive CD4+ T cells from blood. J is TRBJ2-3 and V is TRBV5-4; possible D gene TRBD1, 5 bases. This TCR was sampled from a woman aged 40 to 55 with type 1 diabetes. The DNA for the CDR3 is TGTGCCAGCAGCTTGGCCCAGCAGGGAAGAGATACGCAGTATTTT. Translation gives CASSLAQQGRDTQYF.